This entry lists 18 T cell receptor beta chains sequenced from one sample in a study of T-cell memory formation after mild COVID-19. TCRdb fed the 5' RACE reads into MiXCR, producing one record per CDR3 protein. The sample has 550,000 to 600,000 distinct CDR3 sequences, approximately 21% seen once. The specimen sequenced was PBMCs or a T cell subset sorted from them (not recorded which). These receptors were collected from an adult woman who had mild COVID-19 (a few samples of this study predate the infection). Cell type and time point are not known.

The rearrangement joins TRBV7-9 to TRBJ1-1; the match to TRBD1 covers 8 bases. Unmatched junction bases numbered 8, after V lost 4 bases and J lost 1 base. Germline V lookup: CDR1 SEHNR, CDR2 FQNEAQ (reference sequence). This CDR3 has 16 residues. The CDR3 DNA sequence: TGTGCCAGCAGCTCCCGTCCCGGACAGGGGAACACTGAAGCTTTCTTT. It is translated as CASSSRPGQGNTEAFF.

This clonotype was seen more than once but under ten times. This rearrangement joins TRBV24-1 to TRBJ1-2, with a weak D call TRBD1 (6 bases). V dropped 4 bases and J dropped 4 bases, with 12 bases sitting between them. This CDR3 is 14 amino acids long. From germline, CDR1 is KGHDR and CDR2 SFDVKD. The CDR3 coding sequence is TGTGCCACCAGTGACACCAGGGGTAGCTATGGCTACACCTTC. Protein: CATSDTRGSYGYTF.

This clonotype was seen a few times. This chain connects TRBV3-1 to TRBJ2-7, with TRBD1 matching 10 bases. The CDR3 runs 16 residues. Trimming removed 4 bases from V and 7 bases from J; junction bases left unmatched: 13. The germline V gene encodes CDR1 LGHDT and CDR2 YNNKEL (reference sequence). The chain's CDR3 is CASSPGGTGALREQYF. CDR3 nucleotides: TGTGCCAGCAGCCCTGGGGGGACAGGGGCTCTAAGGGAGCAGTACTTC.

The chain couples TRBV20-1 to TRBJ2-1; 12 bases are shared with TRBD2. There are 17 residues in the CDR3. J was trimmed by 0 bases and V by 3 bases; bases with no gene match: 6. Germline CDR1 DFQATT, CDR2 SNEGSKA (reference sequence). CDR3 amino acids: CSASGLAGPNSYNEQFF. In DNA form, the CDR3 reads TGCAGTGCTAGCGGACTAGCGGGGCCTAACTCCTACAATGAGCAGTTCTTC.

The sample holds a few counts of this clonotype. The chain has TRBV3-1 and TRBJ2-5; TRBD2 matches at 9 bases. This CDR3 region has 16 residues. CDR1 and CDR2 (germline): LGHDT, YNNKEL (reference sequence). The V gene end was trimmed by 3 bases and the J gene end by 0 bases; junction bases not matched to a gene: 5. The CDR3 sequence is CASSHRLAGYQETQYF. The CDR3 DNA reads as TGTGCCAGCAGCCATCGGCTAGCGGGATACCAAGAGACCCAGTACTTC.

The V call is TRBV4-2, the J call TRBJ2-7; 15 bases are a match to TRBD2. The CDR3 spans 16 residues. Losses at the gene ends were 4 bases for V and 7 bases for J; bases not matched to a gene: 8. Germline V CDR1 and CDR2: LGHNA, YNFKEQ. For the CDR3, the DNA is TGTGCCAGCAGCCTGGGACTAGCGGGAGGCCCCGAGGAGCAGTACTTC. This encodes CASSLGLAGGPEEQYF.

This clonotype was counted between two and nine times. This rearrangement joins TRBV12-3 or TRBV12-4 to TRBJ1-6, with D unclear. The CDR3 length is 12 residues. The V end lost 0 bases, the J end lost 14 bases, and 8 bases lay between the germline ends. The CDR3 nucleotides read TGTGCCAGCAGTTTAGCGCCCTTAACCCTCCACTTT. Translation: CASSLAPLTLHF.

The table lists this clonotype with a few counts. The chain links TRBV4-2 to TRBJ2-1, with D tentatively TRBD1 or TRBD2 (5 bases each). The germline V gene encodes CDR1 LGHNA and CDR2 YNFKEQ. The CDR3 is made up of 15 amino acids. The V gene lost 0 bases and the J gene lost 5 bases, with 11 bases spanning the gap. CDR3 sequence: CASSQDPGTDNEQFF. CDR3 nucleotide sequence: TGTGCCAGCAGCCAAGATCCCGGGACCGACAATGAGCAGTTCTTC.

V is TRBV27 and J is TRBJ2-7; 7 bases are shared with TRBD1. V lost 6 bases and J lost 3; bases outside the gene matches: 5. The length of the CDR3 is 13 residues. CDR1 is MNHEY, CDR2 SMNVEV, per germline (reference sequence). CDR3 bases: TGTGCCAGCAGCAGGGACAGCAACTACGAGCAGTACTTC. Its protein is CASSRDSNYEQYF.

V gene TRBV29-1 combines with J gene TRBJ1-4, with a weak D call TRBD1 (6 bases). Trimming removed 4 bases at V and 0 bases at J, with 9 bases between. There are 14 residues in the CDR3. Germline V lookup: CDR1 SQVTM, CDR2 ANQGSEA. Written as DNA, the CDR3 is TGCAGCGTTGGGACAGTTTCAACTAATGAAAAACTGTTTTTT. Translating gives CSVGTVSTNEKLFF. The complete variable domain, with remaining parts taken from reference TRBV29-1 and TRBJ1-4, reads SAVISQKPSRDICQRGTSLTIQCQVDSQVTMMFWYRQQPGQSLTLIATANQGSEATYESGFVIDKFPISRPNLTFSTLTVSNMSPEDSSIYLCSVGTVSTNEKLFFGSGTQLSVL.

The gene calls are TRBV12-3 or TRBV12-4 and TRBJ2-3; 12 bases align to TRBD2. This CDR3 region has 15 residues. The junction had 4 bases not matched to a gene; V was cut back by 6 bases and J by 3 bases. As DNA, the CDR3 is TGTGCCAGCAGGACTAGCGGGAGTCGGACAGATACGCAGTATTTT. Encoded protein: CASRTSGSRTDTQYF.

This chain uses TRBV18 with TRBJ2-5; D gene ambiguous. The CDR3 is 16 residues long. CDR1 KGHSH and CDR2 LQKENI come from the germline V gene. Trimming took off 1 base at V and 2 bases at J, with 14 bases between the two ends. CDR3 DNA sequence: TGTGCCAGCTCACCACAGGGTAGACGAGTACAAGAGACCCAGTACTTC. Its translation: CASSPQGRRVQETQYF. Full variable domain (remainder filled in from reference TRBV18 and TRBJ2-5): NAGVMQNPRHLVRRRGQEARLRCSPMKGHSHVYWYRQLPEEGLKFMVYLQKENIIDESGMPKERFSAEFPKEGPSILRIQQVVRGDSAAYFCASSPQGRRVQETQYFGPGTRLLVL.

This clonotype turned up a few times. V and J are TRBV12-3 or TRBV12-4 and TRBJ2-7; 9 bases match TRBD2. The V and J ends lost 3 bases and 1 base, in that order; junction bases with no gene match: 4. The CDR3 loop spans 15 amino acids. The CDR3 nucleotides are TGTGCCAGCAGTTTCGGCGGGGGGGTTTCCTACGAGCAGTACTTC. Translated, it gives CASSFGGGVSYEQYF.

The gene calls are TRBV27 and TRBJ2-1; TRBD2 agrees at 8 bases. Trimming cost V 0 bases and J 16 bases; bases outside gene matches: 8. Per germline, CDR1 MNHEY and CDR2 SMNVEV (reference sequence). The CDR3 is 13 amino acids. The CDR3 here is CASSLSPGTSRFF. The CDR3 coding sequence is TGTGCCAGCAGTTTATCACCCGGGACTAGTAGATTCTTC.

The V call is TRBV24-1, the J call TRBJ1-1; 9 bases fit TRBD1. The CDR3 extends over 15 amino acids. Trimming cost V 4 bases and J 7 bases; bases outside gene matches: 9. The V gene's germline CDR1 is KGHDR and CDR2 SFDVKD. CDR3 protein: CATSEGQGKWGEAFF. The CDR3 nucleotides read TGTGCCACCAGTGAGGGACAGGGAAAGTGGGGTGAAGCTTTCTTT.

The gene calls are TRBV21-1 and TRBJ2-1. TRBV21-1 is a known pseudogene. This CDR3 is built from 13 residues. The chain's CDR3 is CASSNEEMNEQFF. CDR3 coding DNA: TGTGCCAGCAGCAACGAGGAAATGAATGAGCAGTTCTTC.

This rearrangement joins TRBV20-1 to TRBJ1-5; D not certain. CDR3 size: 15 residues. Trimming took 3 bases from V and 2 from J, leaving 14 bases between them. Germline assignment: CDR1 DFQATT and CDR2 SNEGSKA (reference sequence). The chain's CDR3 is CSAREPAGGNQPQHF. Here the CDR3 DNA reads TGCAGTGCTAGGGAACCCGCGGGCGGCAATCAGCCCCAGCATTTT.

The chain links TRBV2 to TRBJ2-5, with D perhaps TRBD2 (6 bases). The germline CDR1 and CDR2 sequences are SNHLY and FYNNEI. The CDR3 runs 14 residues. Trimming pared 3 bases from V and 2 bases from J, leaving 10 bases between. The DNA for the CDR3 is TGTGCCAGCAGTGATCTGCGGGAACAAGAGACCCAGTACTTC. This encodes CASSDLREQETQYF.